This T cell receptor (beta chain) was sequenced for a study of blood T cells in healthy people across ages. For this clonotype: Its antigen is currently unknown.

Study-level results: It was held that diversity estimates obtained from one million T cells represented underestimates. Changes in expanded clonotypes were possibly confounded, as the CMV status of donors was unknown. It was found that TCR beta diversity correlated strongly with the percentage of naive T cells.

With a J-beta primer mix and a sample-barcoded 5' primer, a second PCR ran about 6 to 11 cycles. Each CDR3 protein is one row after TCRdb ran MiXCR on the 5' RACE reads. The table includes some 1.5 million distinct CDR3 sequences, roughly 30% detected once. This CDR3 has 13 residues. Trimming removed 0 bases at V and 12 bases at J, with 13 bases between. From germline, CDR1 is SGHTS and CDR2 YDEGEE. The chain employs TRBV5-8 and TRBJ1-5; tentatively, D is TRBD1 (6 bases). The TCR sequence derives from a woman between 25 and 40 years old in good health. Sequenced input: blood. This CDR3 reads CASSLVGAADQHF. The CDR3 bases are TGTGCCAGCAGCTTGGTGGGGGCAGCCGACCAGCATTTT.